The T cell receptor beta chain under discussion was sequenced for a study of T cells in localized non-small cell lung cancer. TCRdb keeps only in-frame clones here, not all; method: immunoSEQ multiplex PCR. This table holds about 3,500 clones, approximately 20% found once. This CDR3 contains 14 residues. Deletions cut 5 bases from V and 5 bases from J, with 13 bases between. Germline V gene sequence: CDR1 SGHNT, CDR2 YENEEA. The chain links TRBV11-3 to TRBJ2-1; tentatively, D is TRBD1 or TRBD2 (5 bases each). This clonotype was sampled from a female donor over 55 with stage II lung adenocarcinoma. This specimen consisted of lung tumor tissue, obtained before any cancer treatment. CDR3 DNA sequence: TGTGCCAGCAGCGCCCGGGACGGTCACAATGAGCAGTTCTTC. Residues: CASSARDGHNEQFF.